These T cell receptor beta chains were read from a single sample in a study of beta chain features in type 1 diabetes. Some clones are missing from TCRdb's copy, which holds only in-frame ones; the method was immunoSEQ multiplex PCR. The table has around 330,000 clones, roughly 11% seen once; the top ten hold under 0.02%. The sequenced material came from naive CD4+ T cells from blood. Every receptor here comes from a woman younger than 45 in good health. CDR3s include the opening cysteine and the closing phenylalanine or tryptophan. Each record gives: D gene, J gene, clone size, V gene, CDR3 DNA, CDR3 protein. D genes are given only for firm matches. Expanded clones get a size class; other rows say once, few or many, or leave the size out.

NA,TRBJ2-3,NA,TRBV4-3,TGCGCCAGCAGCCAAGACTCGGCTAGCCGTGATACGCAGTATTTT,CASSQDSASRDTQYF
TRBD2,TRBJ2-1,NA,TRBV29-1,TGCAGTTCTGCTAGACTAGCGGAGTACAATGAGCAGTTCTTC,CSSARLAEYNEQFF
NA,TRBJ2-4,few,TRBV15,TGTGCCACCAGCAGCCAACAGGGAAACATTCAGTACTTC,CATSSQQGNIQYF
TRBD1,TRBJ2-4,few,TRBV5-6,TGTGCCAGCAAAGAACAGGGGGTACTAGCCAAAAACATTCAGTACTTC,CASKEQGVLAKNIQYF
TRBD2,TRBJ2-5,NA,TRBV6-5,TGTGCCAGCAGGCCCGGGGGTGCTAGCGGAGAGACCCAGTACTTC,CASRPGGASGETQYF
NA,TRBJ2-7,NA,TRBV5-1,TGCGCCAGCCGGGACACCGGCTACGAGCAGTACTTC,CASRDTGYEQYF
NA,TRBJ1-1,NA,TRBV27,TGTGCCAGCAGTTTACATTCGGGCACTGAAGCTTTCTTT,CASSLHSGTEAFF
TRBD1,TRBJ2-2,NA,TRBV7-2,TGTGCCAGCAGCCGCCAGGGGGCAGGGACCGGGGAGCTGTTTTTT,CASSRQGAGTGELFF
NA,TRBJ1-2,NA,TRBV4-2,TGTGCCAGCAGCCAAGATGAGGCAGGGTTCAGCTATGGCTACACCTTC,CASSQDEAGFSYGYTF
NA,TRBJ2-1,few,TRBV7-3,TGTGCCAGCAGCTTAGGGGAGTACGGTGGGGATGAGCAGTTCTTC,CASSLGEYGGDEQFF
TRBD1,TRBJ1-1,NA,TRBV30,TGTGCCTGGAGTAATAAGGGGGCTGAGGCTTTCTTT,CAWSNKGAEAFF
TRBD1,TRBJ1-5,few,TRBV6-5,TGTGCCAGCAGCCCCGACAGGGGGTCTCGTCAGCCCCAGCATTTT,CASSPDRGSRQPQHF
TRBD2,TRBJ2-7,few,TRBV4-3,TGCGCCAGCAGCCAAGATGCCCCTGGGACTAGCGGGAGGGACTCCTACGAGCAGTACTTC,CASSQDAPGTSGRDSYEQYF
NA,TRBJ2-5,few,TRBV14,TGTGCCAGCAGCCAATGGGGCAGGGGACAAGAGACCCAGTACTTC,CASSQWGRGQETQYF
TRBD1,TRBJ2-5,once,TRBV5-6,TGTGCCAGCAGCTTGCAACTCGGGACAGGTCAAGAGACCCAGTACTTC,CASSLQLGTGQETQYF
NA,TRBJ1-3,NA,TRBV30,TGTGCCTGGAGTGTGGGGCGGCTGTCTGGAAACACCATATATTTT,CAWSVGRLSGNTIYF